A single sample gave rise to the 15 T cell receptor beta chains below, sequenced in a study of control samples from healthy donors and cancer patients. Produced via immunoSEQ multiplex PCR; TCRdb's table is partial and in-frame only. The sample records a few hundred thousand clones, about 93% being singletons. The sequenced sample consisted of PBMCs. Receptor source: a man aged 35 to 55 with head and neck cancer.

This clone appeared once. This chain connects TRBV7-8 to TRBJ1-1; unclear D gene. The CDR3 has 15 amino acids. Germline V lookup: CDR1 SGHVS, CDR2 FQNEAQ. V lost 7 bases to trimming and J lost 1 base, with 16 bases between them. The CDR3 here is CASTPGVSRNTEAFF. The DNA of the CDR3 is TGTGCCAGCACCCCCGGGGTATCCAGGAACACTGAAGCTTTCTTT.

To note about this clone: This sample includes further DNA sequences coding for the same CDR3. The chain employs TRBV6-5 and TRBJ1-1; TRBD1 matches 7 bases. The V gene's germline CDR1 is MNHEY and CDR2 SVGAGI. Losses at the gene ends were 0 bases for V and 6 bases for J; bases not matched to a gene: 4. This CDR3 is 14 amino acids long. As DNA, the CDR3 is TGTGCCAGCAGTTACTCTAGGGGGCTGGCTGAAGCTTTCTTT. Amino acid sequence: CASSYSRGLAEAFF.

The V call is TRBV4-2, the J call TRBJ2-7; 7 positions match TRBD1. Germline V lookup: CDR1 LGHNA, CDR2 YNFKEQ. Trimming removed 2 bases from V and 2 bases from J; junction bases left unmatched: 6. The CDR3 totals 15 residues. The CDR3: CASSQLRTGPYEQYF. Here the CDR3 DNA reads TGTGCCAGCAGCCAATTAAGGACAGGACCCTACGAGCAGTACTTC.

The chain carries TRBV18 and TRBJ2-5; maybe TRBD2 (6 bases). V was cut by 3 bases and J by 2 bases, with 16 bases left in between. Germline V lookup: CDR1 KGHSH, CDR2 LQKENI. This CDR3 contains 16 residues. CDR3 nucleotide sequence: TGTGCCAGCTCACCGATAGCGGCGAGGAGGCAAGAGACCCAGTACTTC. Translated: CASSPIAARRQETQYF.

The genes are TRBV4-2 and TRBJ1-6; no reliable D call. CDR3 length equals 13 residues. From germline, CDR1 is LGHNA and CDR2 YNFKEQ. V lost 2 bases and J lost 7, with 6 bases in between. CDR3 region: CASSQSRNSPLHF. CDR3 coding DNA: TGTGCCAGCAGCCAATCCCGGAATTCACCCCTCCACTTT.

The chain employs TRBV21-1 and TRBJ1-1; the table names TRBD1, a call not compared with the DNA. TRBV21-1 is noted as a pseudogene. The CDR3 totals 14 residues. The chain's CDR3 is CASSKGQENTEAFF. Here the CDR3 DNA reads TGTGCCAGCAGCAAAGGGCAAGAGAACACTGAAGCTTTCTTT.

This chain joins TRBV5-1 and TRBJ1-4; 7 nucleotides agree with TRBD1. The CDR3 contains 15 residues. Germline CDR1 and CDR2: SGHRS and YFSETQ. Trimming removed 0 bases from V and 8 bases from J; junction bases left unmatched: 7. The CDR3 sequence: CASSLGDRVDEKLFF. CDR3 DNA: TGCGCCAGCAGCTTGGGTGACAGGGTTGACGAAAAACTGTTTTTT.

The chain employs TRBV6-5 and TRBJ1-1, with 7 bases aligning to TRBD1. CDR1 is MNHEY, CDR2 SVGAGI, per germline. The CDR3 runs to 15 residues. With V trimmed by 8 bases and J by 5 bases, 14 bases remained unmatched. The CDR3 DNA sequence: TGTGCCAGCCGAACAGGGGTATTGGGTTCGACTGAAGCTTTCTTT. Amino acids: CASRTGVLGSTEAFF.

The gene calls are TRBV28 and TRBJ2-7; 9 bases line up with TRBD2. The CDR3 totals 16 residues. J lost 1 base, V lost 4 bases, and 8 bases had no gene match. CDR1 is MDHEN, CDR2 SYDVKM, per germline. The CDR3 nucleotides read TGTGCCAGCAGTTCCCCATCGACTAGCGGTTCCTACGAGCAGTACTTC. Its translation is CASSSPSTSGSYEQYF.

V is TRBV6-2 or TRBV6-3 and J is TRBJ2-1; TRBD2 agrees at 12 bases. The CDR3 length is 19 residues. With 2 bases clipped from V and 1 base from J, the junction kept 9 bases outside the gene matches. Looked up from germline, CDR1 is MNHEY and CDR2 is SVGEGT. The CDR3, as DNA: TGTGCCAGCAGTTACGGCGGACTAGCGGGACTTGTTTCCTACAATGAGCAGTTCTTC. It translates to CASSYGGLAGLVSYNEQFF.

The rearrangement uses TRBV6-5 and TRBJ1-6; no firm D call. This CDR3 spans 12 amino acids. Germline values: CDR1 MNHEY, CDR2 SVGAGI. V was cut by 7 bases and J by 7 bases, with 8 bases left in between. For the CDR3, the DNA is TGTGCCAGCACAACGCGGAATTCACCCCTCCACTTT. Translation gives CASTTRNSPLHF.

The V call is TRBV28, the J call TRBJ2-7; tentative D call: TRBD2 (5 bases). The CDR3 loop spans 13 amino acids. CDR1 MDHEN and CDR2 SYDVKM come from the germline V gene. The V and J ends lost 3 bases and 5 bases respectively, with 11 bases between them. The CDR3 loop reads CASSFGGIDEQYF. CDR3 nucleotides: TGTGCCAGCAGTTTCGGAGGTATCGACGAGCAGTACTTC. The whole variable domain, remainder taken from reference TRBV28 and TRBJ2-7, is DVKVTQSSRYLVKRTGEKVFLECVQDMDHENMFWYRQDPGLGLRLIYFSYDVKMKEKGDIPEGYSVSREKKERFSLILESASTNQTSMYLCASSFGGIDEQYFGPGTRLTVT.

The genes are TRBV19 and TRBJ1-1; 7 nucleotides match TRBD1. In germline, CDR1 is LNHDA, CDR2 SQIVND (reference sequence). The CDR3 loop spans 14 amino acids. J gave up 4 bases and V 4 bases, and 6 bases lay outside the gene matches. CDR3 amino acids: CASSTNRGRTEAFF. The CDR3 bases are TGTGCCAGTAGTACAAACAGGGGACGCACTGAAGCTTTCTTT. The entire variable domain, with the rest obtained from reference TRBV19 and TRBJ1-1, is as follows: DGGITQSPKYLFRKEGQNVTLSCEQNLNHDAMYWYRQDPGQGLRLIYYSQIVNDFQKGDIAEGYSVSREKKESFPLTVTSAQKNPTAFYLCASSTNRGRTEAFFGQGTRLTVV.

This clone was found once. The chain couples TRBV5-1 to TRBJ1-1; 8 bases line up with TRBD1. Germline loops: CDR1 SGHRS, CDR2 YFSETQ. This CDR3 is 15 amino acids long. Trimming took 3 bases from V and 1 from J; bases not matched to a gene: 5. The CDR3 region is CASSSWTGPNTEAFF. The CDR3 nucleotides are TGCGCCAGCAGCTCGTGGACAGGGCCGAACACTGAAGCTTTCTTT.

This clone appeared a few times. CDR3 amino acids: CASTLIQGTYEQYF. The CDR3 DNA follows: TGTGCCAGCACCCTCATACAGGGGACCTACGAGCAGTACTTC. This chain uses TRBV6-6 with TRBJ2-7; the match to TRBD1 covers 7 bases. CDR1 is MNHNY and CDR2 is SVGAGI in the germline V gene (reference sequence). This CDR3 contains 14 residues. Trimming took 7 bases from V and 2 from J; bases not matched to a gene: 8.